The clone carrying this T cell receptor (beta chain) was recorded a few times. Its target is not known. This sample was taken from a study of response to subunit inactivated influenza vaccine. Study-wide findings and caveats: Authors suggested that a seasonal influenza vaccination recruits few new T cells each time.

Germline V gene lookup returns CDR1 DFQATT and CDR2 SNEGSKA (reference sequence). The CDR3 consists of 12 residues. The V end was cut by 0 bases, the J end by 5 bases, with 8 bases between. TCRdb called the RT-PCR reads again in MiXCR, with one record for every CDR3 protein. The sample lists 650,000 to 800,000 distinct CDR3 sequences, approximately 13% occurring once. The genes are TRBV20-1 and TRBJ2-7; the D is unclear. This sample comprised PBMCs from blood, obtained 14 to 15 days before vaccination. This TCR was sampled from a middle-aged man who received an inactivated influenza vaccine. The CDR3 sequence is CSARDINHEQYF. CDR3 sequence (DNA): TGCAGTGCTAGAGATATCAACCACGAGCAGTACTTC.